These T cell receptor beta chains were read from a single sample in a study of blood T cell repertoires in COVID-19. Measured with immunoSEQ multiplex PCR; TCRdb has only the in-frame clones, and not every one. The data contain about 500,000 clones, approximately 86% of them singletons. Sample: PBMCs or T cells enriched from blood (not recorded which). These receptors all come from a woman aged 18-29 years who had recovered from COVID-19. The CDR3 runs from the conserved cysteine through the conserved F or W. A D gene is named only where the DNA matches it firmly. Only part of the rows carry a size: once, few, many, or a class if the clone is expanded.

D: NA
V: TRBV2
size: NA
J: TRBJ1-1
CDR3: CASTTRERTEAFF
DNA: TGTGCCAGCACTACTAGGGAACGCACTGAAGCTTTCTTT

D: NA
V: TRBV28
size: NA
J: TRBJ1-3
CDR3: CASSSGEGNTIYF
DNA: TGTGCCAGCAGTTCGGGGGAAGGAAACACCATATATTTT

D: TRBD1
V: TRBV14
size: NA
J: TRBJ1-3
CDR3: CASSNRVSTGPLPHSGNTIYF
DNA: TGTGCCAGCAGCAATCGGGTGTCGACAGGGCCTCTACCCCACTCTGGAAACACCATATATTTT

D: NA
V: TRBV14
size: NA
J: TRBJ1-2
CDR3: CASSFRSGAANYGYTF
DNA: TGTGCCAGCAGCTTTCGTTCGGGAGCCGCTAACTATGGCTACACCTTC

D: TRBD2
V: TRBV11-2
size: once
J: TRBJ2-2
CDR3: CASSLTSGGAVRNTGELFF
DNA: TGTGCCAGCAGCCTTACTAGCGGGGGGGCGGTAAGGAACACCGGGGAGCTGTTTTTT

D: NA
V: TRBV5-1
size: NA
J: TRBJ2-7
CDR3: CASWEPGSYEQYF
DNA: TGCGCCAGCTGGGAGCCGGGATCCTACGAGCAGTACTTC

D: TRBD1
V: TRBV2
size: NA
J: TRBJ1-1
CDR3: CASGTGGFEAFF
DNA: TGTGCCAGCGGAACAGGGGGGTTTGAAGCTTTCTTT

D: NA
V: TRBV6-5
size: NA
J: TRBJ2-6
CDR3: CASTKKGAGANVLTF
DNA: TGTGCCAGCACGAAGAAAGGGGCTGGGGCCAACGTCCTGACTTTC

D: NA
V: TRBV18
size: once
J: TRBJ1-1
CDR3: CASSPPGARRDTEAFF
DNA: TGTGCCAGCTCACCACCGGGAGCTCGGCGAGACACTGAAGCTTTCTTT

D: TRBD1
V: TRBV5-5
size: NA
J: TRBJ2-3
CDR3: CASSAKRTGGADTQYF
DNA: TGTGCCAGCAGCGCGAAACGGACAGGGGGAGCAGATACGCAGTATTTT

D: TRBD2
V: TRBV9
size: NA
J: TRBJ2-1
CDR3: CASSTTSGGANEQFF
DNA: TGTGCCAGCAGCACCACTAGCGGGGGGGCGAATGAGCAGTTCTTC

D: NA
V: TRBV10-3
size: NA
J: TRBJ2-5
CDR3: CAISDEVQETQYF
DNA: TGTGCCATCAGTGATGAGGTCCAAGAGACCCAGTACTTC

D: NA
V: TRBV6-2/TRBV6-3
size: NA
J: TRBJ1-6
CDR3: CASSPDTDSPLHF
DNA: TGTGCCAGCAGCCCGGACACGGATTCACCCCTCCACTTT

D: NA
V: TRBV2
size: NA
J: TRBJ1-2
CDR3: CASSFEQSYGYTF
DNA: TGTGCCAGCAGTTTTGAACAGTCGTATGGCTACACCTTC

D: TRBD1
V: TRBV5-4
size: NA
J: TRBJ2-5
CDR3: CASSSKTGGTQETQYF
DNA: TGTGCCAGCAGCTCGAAGACAGGGGGGACACAAGAGACCCAGTACTTC

D: NA
V: TRBV5-4
size: NA
J: TRBJ1-2
CDR3: CASGSRTELYGYTF
DNA: TGTGCCAGCGGGTCCCGGACAGAGCTCTATGGCTACACCTTC

D: TRBD2
V: TRBV18
size: NA
J: TRBJ2-2
CDR3: CASSPDAGDLNTGELFF
DNA: TGTGCCAGCTCACCAGACGCGGGGGATTTAAACACCGGGGAGCTGTTTTTT

D: TRBD1
V: TRBV28
size: NA
J: TRBJ1-4
CDR3: CASSSQRTGIKKLFF
DNA: TGTGCCAGCAGTTCGCAGAGGACAGGGATAAAAAAACTGTTTTTT

D: NA
V: TRBV7-3
size: NA
J: TRBJ1-6
CDR3: CASSFSATGNSPLHF
DNA: TGTGCCAGCAGCTTCTCTGCCACAGGGAATTCACCCCTCCACTTT

D: NA
V: TRBV28
size: NA
J: TRBJ1-1
CDR3: CASIGRPGDTEAFF
DNA: TGTGCCAGCATAGGCAGGCCGGGGGACACTGAAGCTTTCTTT

D: NA
V: TRBV5-1
size: NA
J: TRBJ1-4
CDR3: CASSLSRADEKLFF
DNA: TGCGCCAGCAGCTTAAGCAGGGCGGACGAAAAACTGTTTTTT

D: TRBD2
V: TRBV20-1
size: once
J: TRBJ2-2
CDR3: CSASDGGGTGELFF
DNA: TGCAGTGCTAGTGACGGGGGGGGCACCGGGGAGCTGTTTTTT

D: TRBD1
V: TRBV19
size: NA
J: TRBJ1-5
CDR3: CASVGRDRGHSQPQHF
DNA: TGTGCCAGTGTCGGGAGGGACAGGGGGCACAGTCAGCCCCAGCATTTT

D: NA
V: TRBV6-5
size: NA
J: TRBJ1-2
CDR3: CASRGLYGYTF
DNA: TGTGCCAGCAGGGGGCTGTATGGCTACACCTTC

D: TRBD2
V: TRBV7-2
size: NA
J: TRBJ2-7
CDR3: CASSLALAGGTSYEQYF
DNA: TGTGCCAGCAGCTTAGCGTTGGCGGGGGGTACCTCCTACGAGCAGTACTTC

D: NA
V: TRBV6-1
size: NA
J: TRBJ1-2
CDR3: CASSEALGGDFGYTF
DNA: TGTGCCAGCAGTGAAGCGCTTGGAGGGGACTTCGGCTACACCTTC

D: NA
V: TRBV30
size: NA
J: TRBJ2-3
CDR3: CAWSTDPRGDTQYF
DNA: TGTGCCTGGAGTACCGACCCCAGGGGAGATACGCAGTATTTT

D: NA
V: TRBV1
size: NA
J: TRBJ1-4
CDR3: CTSSQDRWDRGRENEKLFF
DNA: TGCACCAGCAGCCAAGATCGATGGGACAGGGGGAGGGAGAATGAAAAACTGTTTTTT

D: TRBD1
V: TRBV6-5
size: once
J: TRBJ1-5
CDR3: CASSRTGLNQPQHF
DNA: TGTGCCAGCAGTCGGACAGGGTTAAATCAGCCCCAGCATTTT

D: TRBD1
V: TRBV27
size: NA
J: TRBJ2-5
CDR3: CASSPSQGAETQYF
DNA: TGTGCCAGCAGTCCTTCACAGGGGGCAGAGACCCAGTACTTC

D: TRBD2
V: TRBV5-5
size: NA
J: TRBJ2-3
CDR3: CASGRVSTDTQYF
DNA: TGTGCCAGCGGGAGGGTTAGCACAGATACGCAGTATTTT

D: TRBD1
V: TRBV5-1
size: NA
J: TRBJ1-6
CDR3: CASSWGDRVNSPLHF
DNA: TGCGCCAGCAGCTGGGGTGACAGGGTTAATTCACCCCTCCACTTT

D: NA
V: TRBV19
size: NA
J: TRBJ1-1
CDR3: CASNTGKNTEAFF
DNA: TGTGCCAGTAACACAGGAAAGAACACTGAAGCTTTCTTT

D: TRBD1
V: TRBV7-9
size: NA
J: TRBJ1-3
CDR3: CASSPDRGGRNTIYF
DNA: TGTGCCAGCAGCCCCGACAGGGGAGGGAGAAACACCATATATTTT

D: TRBD2
V: TRBV6-5
size: NA
J: TRBJ2-5
CDR3: CASSALAVQETQYF
DNA: TGTGCCAGCAGCGCTCTAGCGGTCCAAGAGACCCAGTACTTC

D: NA
V: TRBV12-3/TRBV12-4
size: NA
J: TRBJ2-7
CDR3: CASRYRDEQYF
DNA: TGTGCCAGCCGCTACAGGGACGAGCAGTACTTC

D: NA
V: TRBV5-4
size: NA
J: TRBJ2-7
CDR3: CASSFQGREEQYF
DNA: TGTGCCAGCAGTTTCCAGGGCCGAGAGGAGCAGTACTTC

D: TRBD1
V: TRBV7-9
size: few
J: TRBJ2-1
CDR3: CASSPSGTGANNEQFF
DNA: TGTGCCAGCAGCCCCTCGGGGACAGGTGCCAACAATGAGCAGTTCTTC

D: NA
V: TRBV11-2
size: NA
J: TRBJ1-6
CDR3: CASSPPRVLNSPLHF
DNA: TGTGCCAGCAGCCCTCCCCGGGTCCTTAATTCACCCCTCCACTTT

D: TRBD1
V: TRBV6-4
size: NA
J: TRBJ1-3
CDR3: CASTRGEGSGNTIYF
DNA: TGTGCCAGCACCAGGGGGGAAGGCTCTGGAAACACCATATATTTT

D: NA
V: TRBV6-5
size: NA
J: TRBJ2-7
CDR3: CASLQAGTYEQYF
DNA: TGTGCCAGTCTCCAGGCCGGGACCTACGAGCAGTACTTC

D: TRBD2
V: TRBV5-1
size: few
J: TRBJ2-3
CDR3: CASSFSGEHHTDTQYF
DNA: TGCGCCAGCAGCTTTAGCGGGGAACACCACACAGATACGCAGTATTTT

D: NA
V: TRBV23-1
size: NA
J: TRBJ1-1
CDR3: CASSPKGDDRSGSFF
DNA: TGCGCCAGCAGTCCAAAAGGAGATGACAGGAGTGGGTCTTTCTTT

D: TRBD1
V: TRBV6-5
size: NA
J: TRBJ2-1
CDR3: CATTPGQGWNEQFF
DNA: TGTGCCACCACGCCGGGACAGGGGTGGAATGAGCAGTTCTTC

D: NA
V: TRBV2
size: NA
J: TRBJ2-7
CDR3: CASSGGLESYEQYF
DNA: TGTGCCAGCAGTGGGGGCCTAGAATCCTACGAGCAGTACTTC